The subject of this entry is one T cell receptor beta chain. Its antigen is not identified. With random hexamers, reverse transcription was performed on about 0.5 to 1 ug of RNA. The CDR3 of TCR beta was amplified by immunoSEQ multiplex PCR across 54 Vbeta and 13 Jbeta. TCRdb re-analysed the immunoSEQ multiplex PCR reads in MiXCR, keeping a single row per CDR3 protein. The data contain 120,000 to 150,000 distinct CDR3 sequences, roughly 95% of them singletons. The V and J ends lost 6 bases and 5 bases, in that order; junction bases with no gene match: 10. The CDR3 contains 14 residues. Germline assignment: CDR1 SQVTM and CDR2 ANQGSEA. This sample was taken from a study of CD8 T cells in Susac syndrome. Study observations and caveats: The TCR sequencing and HLA analysis in the study involved a relatively small number of individuals, as the study acknowledged.

From blood CD8+ and CD4+ T cells, TCR beta sequences were generated. The multiple sclerosis control group consisted of treatment-naive patients whose relapsing-remitting disease, which was either stable or active, fulfilled revised McDonald criteria. The sequenced sample was CD4+ T cells from PBMCs. The receptor's source is a human donor with multiple sclerosis. V is TRBV29-1 and J is TRBJ1-1; the match to TRBD1 covers 9 bases. DNA for the CDR3: TGCAGCGTAAAATCCGGGACAGGGAGGACTGAAGCTTTCTTT. It codes for CSVKSGTGRTEAFF.